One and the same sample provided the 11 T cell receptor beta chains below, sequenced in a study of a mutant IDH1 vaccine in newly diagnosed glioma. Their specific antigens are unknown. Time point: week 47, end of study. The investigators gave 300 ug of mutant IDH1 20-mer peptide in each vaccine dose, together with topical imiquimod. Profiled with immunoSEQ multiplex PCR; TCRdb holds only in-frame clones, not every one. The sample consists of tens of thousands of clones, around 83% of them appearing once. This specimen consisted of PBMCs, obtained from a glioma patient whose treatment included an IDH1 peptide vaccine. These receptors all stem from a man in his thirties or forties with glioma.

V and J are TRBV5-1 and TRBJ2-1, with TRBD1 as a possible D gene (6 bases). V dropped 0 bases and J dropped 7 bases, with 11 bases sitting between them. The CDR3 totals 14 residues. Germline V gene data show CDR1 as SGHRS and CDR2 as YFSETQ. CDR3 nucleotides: TGCGCCAGCAGCTTGGCCCAGGGGCGGAATGAGCAGTTCTTC. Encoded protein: CASSLAQGRNEQFF.

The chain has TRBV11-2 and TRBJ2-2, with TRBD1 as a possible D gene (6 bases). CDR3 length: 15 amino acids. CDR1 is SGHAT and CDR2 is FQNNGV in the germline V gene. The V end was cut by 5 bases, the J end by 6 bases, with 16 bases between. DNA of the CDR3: TGTGCCAGCAGCCGGGACAAGGGTTTCTCCGGGGAGCTGTTTTTT. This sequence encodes CASSRDKGFSGELFF.

The CDR3 bases are TGTGCCAGTAGTATTGGACAGGCGTCCTACGAGCAGTACTTC. This codes for CASSIGQASYEQYF. The V gene is TRBV19, the J gene TRBJ2-7; 7 nucleotides agree with TRBD1. V lost 3 bases, J lost 1 base, and 3 bases stayed unmatched. Germline V gene data show CDR1 as LNHDA and CDR2 as SQIVND (reference sequence). The CDR3 length is 14 residues.

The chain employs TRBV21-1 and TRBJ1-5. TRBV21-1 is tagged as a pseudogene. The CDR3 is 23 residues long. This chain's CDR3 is CASIKRPGPSEGGDPGSNQPQHF. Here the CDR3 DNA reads TGTGCCAGCATCAAGCGACCCGGACCGAGCGAAGGGGGGGACCCGGGCAGCAATCAGCCCCAGCATTTT.

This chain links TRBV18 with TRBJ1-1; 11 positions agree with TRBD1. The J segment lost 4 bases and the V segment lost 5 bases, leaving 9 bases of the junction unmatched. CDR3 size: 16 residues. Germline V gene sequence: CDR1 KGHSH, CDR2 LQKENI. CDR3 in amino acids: CASSRTGGSPGTEAFF. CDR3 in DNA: TGTGCCAGCTCAAGGACAGGGGGCAGCCCGGGCACTGAAGCTTTCTTT.

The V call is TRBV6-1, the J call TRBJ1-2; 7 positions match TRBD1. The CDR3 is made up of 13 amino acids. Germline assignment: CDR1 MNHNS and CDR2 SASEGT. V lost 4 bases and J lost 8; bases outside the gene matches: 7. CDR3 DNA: TGTGCCAGCAGTGCAGTACAGGGGAGGGGCTACACCTTC. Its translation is CASSAVQGRGYTF.

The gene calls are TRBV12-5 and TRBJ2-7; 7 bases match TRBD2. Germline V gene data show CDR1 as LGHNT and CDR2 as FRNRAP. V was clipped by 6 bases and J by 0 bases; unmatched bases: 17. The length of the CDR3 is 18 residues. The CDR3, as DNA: TGTGCTAGTGGCCCCCCTTTGGGAGGGACGTGGTGCTCCTACGAGCAGTACTTC. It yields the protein CASGPPLGGTWCSYEQYF.

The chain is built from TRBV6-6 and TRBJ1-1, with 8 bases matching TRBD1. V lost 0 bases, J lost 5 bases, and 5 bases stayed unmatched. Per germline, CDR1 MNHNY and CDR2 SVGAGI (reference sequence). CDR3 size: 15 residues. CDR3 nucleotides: TGTGCCAGCAGTTACTCTATCAGGGGGCGAACTGAAGCTTTCTTT. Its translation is CASSYSIRGRTEAFF.

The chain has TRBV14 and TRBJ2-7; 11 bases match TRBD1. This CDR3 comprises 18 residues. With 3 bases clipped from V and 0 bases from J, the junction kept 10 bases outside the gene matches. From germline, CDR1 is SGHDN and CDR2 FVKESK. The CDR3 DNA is TGTGCCAGCAGCCATGTGGACAGGGGGCGCCCGGCCTCCTACGAGCAGTACTTC. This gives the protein CASSHVDRGRPASYEQYF.

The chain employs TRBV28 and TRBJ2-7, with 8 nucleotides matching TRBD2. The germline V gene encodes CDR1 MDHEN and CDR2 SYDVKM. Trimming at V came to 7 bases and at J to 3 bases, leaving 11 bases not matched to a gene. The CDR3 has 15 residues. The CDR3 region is CASINRGGPNYEQYF. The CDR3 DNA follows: TGTGCCAGCATTAATCGGGGGGGGCCTAACTACGAGCAGTACTTC.

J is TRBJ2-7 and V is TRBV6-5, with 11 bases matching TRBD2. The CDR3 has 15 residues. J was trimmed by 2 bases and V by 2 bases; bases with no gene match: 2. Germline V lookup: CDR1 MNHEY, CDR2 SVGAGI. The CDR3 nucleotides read TGTGCCAGCAGTTACGGGACTAGCGGAACCTACGAGCAGTACTTC. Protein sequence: CASSYGTSGTYEQYF.